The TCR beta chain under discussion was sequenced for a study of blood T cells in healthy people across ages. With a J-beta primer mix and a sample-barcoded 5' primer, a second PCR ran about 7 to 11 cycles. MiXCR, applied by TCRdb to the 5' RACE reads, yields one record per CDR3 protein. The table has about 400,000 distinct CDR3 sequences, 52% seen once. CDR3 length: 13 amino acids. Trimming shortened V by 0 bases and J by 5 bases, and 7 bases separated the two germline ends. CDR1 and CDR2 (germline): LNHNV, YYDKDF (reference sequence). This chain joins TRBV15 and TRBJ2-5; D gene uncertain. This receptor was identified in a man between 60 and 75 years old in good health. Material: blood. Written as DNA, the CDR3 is TGTGCCACCAGCAGAGATCTTTGGGAGACCCAGTACTTC. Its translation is CATSRDLWETQYF. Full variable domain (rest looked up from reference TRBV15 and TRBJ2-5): DAMVIQNPRYQVTQFGKPVTLSCSQTLNHNVMYWYQQKSSQAPKLLFHYYDKDFNNEADTPDNFQSRRPNTSFCFLDIRSPGLGDTAMYLCATSRDLWETQYFGPGTRLLVL.